This passage covers 14 T cell receptor beta chains from one sample sequenced in a study of T cells in Graves' hyperthyroidism and ophthalmopathy. Amplification targeted TCR beta CDR3 regions from RNA transcripts. The study used the HTBI primer set for a first-round RT-PCR of the TCR CDR3. TCRdb re-analysed the multiplex PCR reads in MiXCR, keeping a single row per CDR3 protein. The data contain about 280,000 distinct CDR3 sequences, approximately 26% of them singletons. Sequenced: blood. The origin of the receptors is a man aged 35-49 years with Graves' hyperthyroidism that later progressed to Graves' ophthalmopathy.

This clonotype was observed a handful of times. V gene TRBV4-1 combines with J gene TRBJ1-1; D might be TRBD1 (6 bases). This CDR3 spans 16 amino acids. V gave up 6 bases and J gave up 1 base, with 18 bases separating them. Germline assignment: CDR1 MGHRA and CDR2 YSYEKL. CDR3 bases: TGCGCCAGCAGTCAGGACCCGGGCAGGGGGAACACTGAAGCTTTCTTT. Amino acids: CASSQDPGRGNTEAFF.

Many counts were recorded for this clonotype. CDR3 coding DNA: TGTGCCAGCAGCTTTACAGGTAGGACTGAAGCTTTCTTT. Its translation is CASSFTGRTEAFF. This chain uses TRBV7-9 with TRBJ1-1, with a possible D match to TRBD1 (5 bases). V was clipped by 3 bases and J by 5 bases, with 10 bases between them. Germline lookup yields CDR1 SEHNR and CDR2 FQNEAQ (reference sequence). The CDR3 runs 13 residues.

This clonotype was found many times. This rearrangement joins TRBV19 to TRBJ1-1; no clear D. Per germline, CDR1 LNHDA and CDR2 SQIVND (reference sequence). Trimming left V 4 bases short and J 0 bases short, with 12 bases between. This CDR3 spans 15 amino acids. CDR3 nucleotides: TGTGCCAGTAGTACGCAAGAGAGAATGAACACTGAAGCTTTCTTT. The encoded protein is CASSTQERMNTEAFF.

Many counts were recorded for this clonotype. The rearrangement uses TRBV7-8 and TRBJ1-5; 7 nucleotides match TRBD1. V was clipped by 0 bases and J by 3 bases; unmatched bases: 5. The germline CDR1 and CDR2 sequences are SGHVS and FQNEAQ. This CDR3 contains 16 residues. The CDR3 coding sequence is TGTGCCAGCAGCTTAGCTGTAGGACAGGCCAATCAGCCCCAGCATTTT. This gives the protein CASSLAVGQANQPQHF. Full variable domain (missing parts from reference TRBV7-8 and TRBJ1-5): GAGVSQSPRYKVAKRGQDVALRCDPISGHVSLFWYQQALGQGPEFLTYFQNEAQLDKSGLPSDRFFAERPEGSVSTLKIQRTQQEDSAVYLCASSLAVGQANQPQHFGDGTRLSIL.

This clonotype was seen a single time. The J gene is TRBJ1-1, the V gene TRBV12-3 or TRBV12-4; D unresolved. The CDR3 loop spans 14 amino acids. The V gene lost 2 bases and the J gene lost 5 bases, with 12 bases spanning the gap. CDR3 sequence: CASSLRSSGTEAFF. The CDR3 nucleotides read TGTGCCAGCAGTTTAAGGTCCTCGGGGACTGAAGCTTTCTTT.

This clonotype appeared many times. This chain links TRBV12-3 or TRBV12-4 with TRBJ1-5; 10 bases match TRBD1. CDR3 length equals 13 residues. Losses at the gene ends were 6 bases for V and 5 bases for J; bases not matched to a gene: 1. The DNA of the CDR3 is TGTGCCAGCAGGACAGGGGGCGATCAGCCCCAGCATTTT. Its protein product is CASRTGGDQPQHF.

This clonotype was found many times. The gene calls are TRBV5-1 and TRBJ2-2; 12 bases fit TRBD1. V was clipped by 0 bases and J by 2 bases; unmatched bases: 8. The germline V gene encodes CDR1 SGHRS and CDR2 YFSETQ. The CDR3 has 19 amino acids. The CDR3 region has the DNA TGCGCCAGCAGCTTGGCGGGCTCGGGACAGGGGGCAAACACCGGGGAGCTGTTTTTT. Its protein product is CASSLAGSGQGANTGELFF.

The chain recombines TRBV7-8 with TRBJ2-2; 12 bases fit TRBD1. Germline V gene sequence: CDR1 SGHVS, CDR2 FQNEAQ. Trimming at V came to 3 bases and at J to 10 bases, leaving 9 bases not matched to a gene. This CDR3 has 16 residues. The CDR3 DNA sequence: TGTGCCAGCAGCTTCACCGCCGGGACAGGGGGCGAGGAGCTGTTTTTT. It encodes CASSFTAGTGGEELFF.

J is TRBJ1-1 and V is TRBV2, with D perhaps TRBD1 (5 bases). Per the germline V gene, CDR1 is SNHLY and CDR2 is FYNNEI. The V and J ends lost 6 bases and 3 bases respectively, with 17 bases between them. CDR3 length: 15 residues. The CDR3: CASSQDRGGDTEAFF. The CDR3 DNA reads TGTGCCAGCAGCCAAGATCGGGGCGGAGACACTGAAGCTTTCTTT.

This clonotype was counted a single time. The chain employs TRBV12-3 or TRBV12-4 and TRBJ2-2; a weak D match, TRBD1 (7 bases). The CDR3 runs 16 residues. V lost 3 bases and J lost 5, with 16 bases in between. This CDR3 is CASSFGGGVGTGELFF. The CDR3 coding sequence is TGTGCCAGCAGTTTCGGAGGGGGCGTAGGAACCGGGGAGCTGTTTTTT.

Remarks on this clonotype: The CDR3 carries no conserved terminal phenylalanine or tryptophan, so it likely arises from a read error. It is unclear where the CDR3 begins or ends on the DNA, so no DNA is shown, and the CDR3 is as TCRdb lists it. This chain links TRBV27 with TRBJ1-5; TRBD1, the table's D call, lacks a check against the DNA. The CDR3 sequence runs 12 residues, both termini included. Germline V gene sequence: CDR1 MNHEY, CDR2 SMNVEV (reference sequence). The CDR3 protein is CASTPPGDDRHS.

In its sample, this clonotype was seen many times. This chain connects TRBV28 to TRBJ1-2, with D tentatively TRBD1 (6 bases). The CDR3 covers 15 residues. Germline-derived CDR1 and CDR2 are MDHEN and SYDVKM. V shed 7 bases and J shed 6 bases, with 21 bases lying between them. The CDR3 here is CASTYPPRGAHGYTF. The CDR3 nucleotides read TGTGCCAGCACCTATCCCCCGAGGGGGGCCCATGGCTACACCTTC.

This clonotype has a count of ten or more. V and J are TRBV11-2 and TRBJ2-7, with D hard to call. V lost 4 bases and J 7 bases, leaving 11 bases between the germline ends. CDR1 and CDR2 (germline): SGHAT, FQNNGV. This CDR3 spans 12 amino acids. In nucleotides, the CDR3 is TGTGCCAGCAGCTCGGATATCGGAGAGCAGTACTTC. This encodes CASSSDIGEQYF.

In its sample, this clonotype was seen many times. V gene TRBV6-5 combines with J gene TRBJ1-5; 9 bases agree with TRBD1. The CDR3 totals 14 residues. V gave up 7 bases and J gave up 6 bases; unmatched junction bases: 7. Germline V gene lookup returns CDR1 MNHEY and CDR2 SVGAGI. Here the CDR3 DNA reads TGTGCCAGCACCGGACAGGGGAGAACTCAGCCCCAGCATTTT. This encodes CASTGQGRTQPQHF.